This passage covers 28 T cell receptor beta chains from one sample sequenced in a study of blood T cell repertoires in COVID-19. Clones were read by immunoSEQ multiplex PCR, and TCRdb kept only the in-frame ones, dropping some. Seen here are approximately 500,000 clones, about 91% observed once, and the top ten hold over 0.7%. Material for sequencing was peripheral blood. All receptors derive from a man between 18 and 35 years old with COVID-19, enrolled during active disease.

A few counts support this clone. This rearrangement joins TRBV5-6 to TRBJ2-7; TRBD1 is a possible D gene (6 bases). V was shortened by 6 bases and J by 5 bases, with 18 bases between the two germline ends. Germline CDR1 reads SGHDT; CDR2 reads YYEEEE. The length of the CDR3 is 14 residues. The CDR3 sequence: CASTFVGTYNEQYF. The CDR3 nucleotides are TGTGCCAGCACCTTCGTCGGGACATATAACGAGCAGTACTTC.

The chain uses TRBV30 and TRBJ1-1; 7 bases match TRBD1. CDR3 size: 13 residues. The V gene's germline CDR1 is GTSNPN and CDR2 SVGIG (reference sequence). V shed 2 bases and J 5 bases; nucleotides not matched to a gene: 5. The CDR3 region is CAWSLTGVTEAFF. CDR3 DNA sequence: TGTGCCTGGAGTTTAACAGGGGTAACTGAAGCTTTCTTT.

J is TRBJ2-5 and V is TRBV6-1; 15 bases agree with TRBD2. Germline V lookup: CDR1 MNHNS, CDR2 SASEGT. The trim removed 4 bases at V and 4 bases at J, leaving 7 bases unmatched. The CDR3 loop spans 17 amino acids. The CDR3 region has the DNA TGTGCCAGCAGTGTAAACGGGGGACTAGCGGGGGGAGAGACCCAGTACTTC. This translates into CASSVNGGLAGGETQYF.

The chain links TRBV18 to TRBJ2-4; maybe TRBD2 (7 bases). The CDR3 runs to 16 residues. V lost 0 bases to trimming and J lost 5 bases, with 14 bases between them. Germline V gene data show CDR1 as KGHSH and CDR2 as LQKENI. The DNA of the CDR3 is TGTGCCAGCTCACCACCGTCTCCGGGGGGCCAAAACATTCAGTACTTC. Residues: CASSPPSPGGQNIQYF.

This clone was seen only a few times. The chain carries TRBV16 and TRBJ2-2; 7 bases fit TRBD1. CDR1 and CDR2 (germline): KGHSY, FQNENV. CDR3 length: 15 residues. With V trimmed by 2 bases and J by 4 bases, 4 bases remained unmatched. CDR3 nucleotide sequence: TGTGCCAGCAGCCAACAGGGGGAAGCCACCGGGGAGCTGTTTTTT. Its protein product is CASSQQGEATGELFF.

The chain recombines TRBV5-4 with TRBJ2-3; 8 bases are shared with TRBD2. The CDR3 contains 17 residues. The germline V gene has CDR1 SGHNT and CDR2 YYREEE (reference sequence). V shed 0 bases, J shed 3 bases, and the junction held 9 bases outside the gene matches. The CDR3 sequence is CASSLDGGGPVTDTQYF. The CDR3 DNA reads as TGTGCCAGCAGCTTGGATGGCGGGGGGCCGGTGACAGATACGCAGTATTTT.

This chain joins TRBV6-5 and TRBJ1-2; 7 bases fit TRBD1. CDR1 is MNHEY and CDR2 is SVGAGI in the germline V gene. The V segment lost 5 bases and the J segment 4 bases; nucleotides outside the gene matches: 7. There are 14 residues in the CDR3. CDR3: CASSPTGTSYGYTF. For the CDR3, the DNA is TGTGCCAGCAGTCCGACAGGGACGTCCTATGGCTACACCTTC.

Here the CDR3 DNA reads TGTGCCACCAGCCCACATAGCGGGAGAGAGAATGAGCAGTTCTTC. It is translated as CATSPHSGRENEQFF. The chain couples TRBV24-1 to TRBJ2-1; TRBD2 agrees at 9 bases. CDR1 and CDR2 from the germline V gene are KGHDR and SFDVKD. Trimming removed 7 bases from V and 7 bases from J; junction bases left unmatched: 10. The CDR3 extends over 15 amino acids.

The rearrangement joins TRBV15 to TRBJ2-3, with 10 bases fitting TRBD2. The V segment lost 8 bases and the J segment 2 bases; nucleotides outside the gene matches: 4. CDR1 and CDR2 from the germline V gene are LNHNV and YYDKDF (reference sequence). The CDR3 spans 14 residues. The CDR3 DNA is TGTGCCACCGGACTAGCGGACTACACAGATACGCAGTATTTT. It encodes CATGLADYTDTQYF.

The rearrangement joins TRBV3-1 (or the pseudogene TRBV3-2) to TRBJ2-7; D call uncertain. The J call may be incorrect, as the DNA end agrees better with TRBJ2-1. In germline, CDR1 is LGHDT, CDR2 YNNKEL (reference sequence). This CDR3 is 14 amino acids long. The CDR3 DNA reads TGTGCCAGCAGGATGACTGGTCGCTCCTACGAGCAGTTCTTC. It yields the protein CASRMTGRSYEQFF.

The V call is TRBV19, the J call TRBJ2-7; 7 bases align to TRBD1. Unmatched junction bases numbered 6, after V lost 5 bases and J lost 2 bases. CDR1 is LNHDA and CDR2 is SQIVND in the germline V gene (reference sequence). This CDR3 contains 14 residues. CDR3 loop: CASSSRGGPYEQYF. DNA of the CDR3: TGTGCCAGTAGTTCAAGAGGGGGCCCCTACGAGCAGTACTTC.

This clone was detected a few times. This rearrangement joins TRBV24-1 to TRBJ2-1, with 9 bases that match TRBD2. The CDR3 totals 14 residues. The germline V gene has CDR1 KGHDR and CDR2 SFDVKD. J lost 7 bases, V lost 6 bases, and 6 bases had no gene match. CDR3 DNA: TGTGCCACCAGTAAAGGCGGGAGGGGGAATGAGCAGTTCTTC. Translated, it gives CATSKGGRGNEQFF.

The V call is TRBV19, the J call TRBJ1-5; 9 nucleotides line up with TRBD1. V lost 9 bases to trimming and J lost 6 bases; unmatched junction nucleotides: 3. Germline V gives CDR1 LNHDA, CDR2 SQIVND (reference sequence). This CDR3 region has 12 residues. The CDR3 nucleotides read TGTGCCAGCGAACAGGGGGCTCAGCCCCAGCATTTT. It specifies CASEQGAQPQHF.

This rearrangement joins TRBV30 to TRBJ1-2; 7 nucleotides line up with TRBD1. With V trimmed by 4 bases and J by 8 bases, 13 bases remained unmatched. Germline V gene sequence: CDR1 GTSNPN, CDR2 SVGIG (reference sequence). CDR3 length: 14 amino acids. In DNA form, the CDR3 reads TGTGCCTGGACCGAGGGGACAGCACGATTAGGCTACACCTTC. Translating gives CAWTEGTARLGYTF.

This rearrangement joins TRBV10-2 to TRBJ2-4; TRBD1 matches 7 bases. J was trimmed by 1 base and V by 4 bases; bases with no gene match: 4. This CDR3 spans 15 amino acids. Per the germline V gene, CDR1 is WSHSY and CDR2 is SAAADI. This CDR3 reads CASSVGTEAKNIQYF. The DNA for the CDR3 is TGCGCCAGCAGTGTGGGGACAGAGGCCAAAAACATTCAGTACTTC.

The chain couples TRBV10-3 to TRBJ1-2, with a tentative D call TRBD1 (5 bases). The CDR3 length is 17 residues. CDR1 and CDR2 (germline): ENHRY, SYGVKD. V was trimmed by 8 bases and J by 2 bases, leaving 24 bases between them. The DNA for the CDR3 is TGTGCCATCGGAAGCGACAGTGCAGCCAAGGGGAACTATGGCTACACCTTC. Amino acids: CAIGSDSAAKGNYGYTF.

The gene calls are TRBV6-5 and TRBJ2-5, with a tentative D call TRBD1 (5 bases). CDR1 is MNHEY and CDR2 is SVGAGI in the germline V gene. The CDR3 has 12 residues. The V end lost 6 bases, the J end lost 1 base, and 6 bases lay between the germline ends. CDR3 protein: CASRTVQETQYF. In nucleotides, the CDR3 is TGTGCCAGCAGGACAGTCCAAGAGACCCAGTACTTC.

The chain uses TRBV19 and TRBJ2-1, with D hard to call. The germline V and J ends were trimmed by 3 bases and 5 bases, with 11 bases remaining between them. Germline V gives CDR1 LNHDA, CDR2 SQIVND (reference sequence). The CDR3 covers 14 residues. CDR3 in DNA: TGTGCCAGTAGTATGGTTGCTGGCCACAATGAGCAGTTCTTC. Translation: CASSMVAGHNEQFF.

Note on this clone: At one end the junction does not follow the germline gene, possibly because of a read error. The chain combines TRBV11-2 with TRBJ2-1, with 12 bases aligning to TRBD2. This CDR3 contains 17 residues. CDR1 is SGHAT and CDR2 is FQNNGV in the germline V gene. The CDR3 is CASSVDLAGGIYDEQFF. As DNA, the CDR3 is TGTGCCAGCAGCGTAGATCTAGCGGGGGGGATTTACGATGAGCAGTTCTTC.

The V gene is TRBV21-1, the J gene TRBJ2-2; the table's D call, TRBD1, has no DNA check behind it. TRBV21-1 is recorded as a pseudogene. The CDR3 is 20 residues long. DNA of the CDR3: TGTGCCAGCAGCAAAGCCAGGGGACAGGGAGAAAACCCGAACACCGGGGAGCTGTTTTTT. This codes for CASSKARGQGENPNTGELFF.

This sequence joins TRBV5-1 and TRBJ2-6, with D perhaps matching TRBD1 (5 bases). This CDR3 is 16 amino acids long. Per germline, CDR1 SGHRS and CDR2 YFSETQ. V gave up 3 bases and J gave up 0 bases, with 10 bases separating them. The CDR3 nucleotides are TGCGCCAGCAGCTCAGGGATAACCTCTGGGGCCAACGTCCTGACTTTC. Its protein is CASSSGITSGANVLTF. The full variable domain, in which reference TRBV5-1 and TRBJ2-6 provide the parts outside the CDR3, is KAGVTQTPRYLIKTRGQQVTLSCSPISGHRSVSWYQQTPGQGLQFLFEYFSETQRNKGNFPGRFSGRQFSNSRSEMNVSTLELGDSALYLCASSSGITSGANVLTFGAGSRLTVL.

V is TRBV2 and J is TRBJ1-1, with D possibly being TRBD1 (6 bases). Trimming cost V 6 bases and J 7 bases, with 21 bases left between them. This CDR3 has 15 amino acids. Germline assignment: CDR1 SNHLY and CDR2 FYNNEI. This chain's CDR3 is CASRPGVGARGEAFF. The CDR3 nucleotides are TGTGCCAGCAGACCTGGAGTTGGGGCCAGGGGTGAAGCTTTCTTT.

The J gene is TRBJ1-1, the V gene TRBV28; D remains unclear. Germline lookup yields CDR1 MDHEN and CDR2 SYDVKM. Trimming removed 1 base at V and 3 bases at J, with 3 bases between. The CDR3 is made up of 12 amino acids. The CDR3 is CASSLSDTEAFF. The DNA for the CDR3 is TGTGCCAGCAGTTTATCCGACACTGAAGCTTTCTTT.

The chain links TRBV9 to TRBJ2-5, with a possible D match to TRBD2 (6 bases). Germline lookup yields CDR1 SGDLS and CDR2 YYNGEE. The ends were cut back, 1 base at V and 2 bases at J, with 12 bases in the middle. The CDR3 length is 15 residues. CDR3 region: CASSVISSGQETQYF. Written as DNA, the CDR3 is TGTGCCAGCAGCGTAATCAGTAGCGGTCAAGAGACCCAGTACTTC.

This chain links TRBV4-2 with TRBJ2-5, with TRBD2 matching over 8 bases. This CDR3 has 17 amino acids. The germline V gene has CDR1 LGHNA and CDR2 YNFKEQ. The trim removed 0 bases at V and 7 bases at J, leaving 13 bases unmatched. CDR3 region: CASSQDRGGFNSGTQYF. Written as DNA, the CDR3 is TGTGCCAGCAGCCAAGACCGGGGGGGATTTAATAGCGGGACCCAGTACTTC.

The V gene is TRBV29-1, the J gene TRBJ1-5; D not resolved. Germline assignment: CDR1 SQVTM and CDR2 ANQGSEA. V dropped 4 bases and J dropped 1 base, with 5 bases sitting between them. The CDR3 contains 12 residues. DNA for the CDR3: TGCAGCGTTGGGGAGAGCAATCAGCCCCAGCATTTT. It translates to CSVGESNQPQHF.

This clone was seen more than once but under ten times. The chain joins TRBV6-1 to TRBJ2-7; D gene unclear. The CDR3 covers 15 residues. Trimming stripped 2 bases from V and 0 bases from J, with 11 bases between. CDR1 MNHNS and CDR2 SASEGT come from the germline V gene. CDR3 nucleotide sequence: TGTGCCAGCAGTGAAAGGTCAGCTAGCTCCTACGAGCAGTACTTC. This codes for CASSERSASSYEQYF.

Points on this clone: This sample includes further DNA sequences coding for the same CDR3. CDR3 DNA: TGCGCCAGCAGCCTACAGGGCAATGAGCAGTTCTTC. It yields the protein CASSLQGNEQFF. This sequence joins TRBV5-1 and TRBJ2-1; D might be TRBD1 (6 bases). Germline-derived CDR1 and CDR2 are SGHRS and YFSETQ. The CDR3 loop spans 12 amino acids. V was cut by 4 bases and J by 6 bases, with 8 bases left in between. Looking up the rest from reference TRBV5-1 and TRBJ2-1 gives the full variable domain: KAGVTQTPRYLIKTRGQQVTLSCSPISGHRSVSWYQQTPGQGLQFLFEYFSETQRNKGNFPGRFSGRQFSNSRSEMNVSTLELGDSALYLCASSLQGNEQFFGPGTRLTVL.